The rows below give T cell receptor beta chains drawn from one sample of a study of cytomegalovirus exposure and HLA in healthy donors. Libraries were prepared by immunoSEQ multiplex PCR; TCRdb keeps only in-frame clonotypes and omits some of them. The table shows approximately 170,000 clones, with roughly 84% occurring only once. Sequencing input: PBMCs. The receptor source for this set is a boy aged 2 to 9 in good health and CMV-seronegative. Each CDR3 is given with its conserved first and last residue. A D gene is named only where the DNA matches it firmly. Only some rows state a clone size, as once, few, many or a class for expanded clones.

v_gene	j_gene	abundance	d_gene	CDR3nt	CDR3aa
TRBV18	TRBJ1-1	few	-	TGTGCCAGCTCACCTCGGACAGCCACAGAAGCTTTCTTT	CASSPRTATEAFF
TRBV6-5	TRBJ1-3	-	-	TGTGCCAGCAGTCCCACCTTACAGATCGGAAACACCATATATTTT	CASSPTLQIGNTIYF
TRBV9	TRBJ1-5	-	-	TGTGCCAGCAGCGTTGGGGGGGGCCAGCCCCAGCATTTT	CASSVGGGQPQHF
TRBV5-1	TRBJ2-6	-	TRBD1	TGCGCCAGCAGCTTGAGGGCAGGGGGCATAACTGGGGCCAACGTCCTGACTTTC	CASSLRAGGITGANVLTF
TRBV18	TRBJ1-2	few	TRBD1	TGTGCCAGCTCACCAAAAGATACAGGGGATTACTATGGCTACACCTTC	CASSPKDTGDYYGYTF
TRBV10-3	TRBJ1-2	-	TRBD1	TGTGCCAATCCTTTGGGACAGCGACATCGGGGCTACACCTTC	CANPLGQRHRGYTF
TRBV6-5	TRBJ2-3	-	-	TGTGCCAGCAGTTTTCCGGGTTCAGATACGCAGTATTTT	CASSFPGSDTQYF
TRBV27	TRBJ2-3	-	-	TGTGCCAGCAGAAGAGGGCCGGAGGGACGCACAGATACGCAGTATTTT	CASRRGPEGRTDTQYF
TRBV30	TRBJ2-7	once	-	TGTGCCTGGAGTGGACAGGTTCGGAACGAGCAGTACTTC	CAWSGQVRNEQYF
TRBV4-1	TRBJ2-7	-	-	TGCGCCAGCAGCCCACGACAGGCCCACTCCTACGAGCAGTACTTC	CASSPRQAHSYEQYF
TRBV5-1	TRBJ1-2	-	-	TGCGCCAGTAAGGGTGGACAGACGCCCTATGGCTACACCTTC	CASKGGQTPYGYTF
TRBV28	TRBJ1-5	-	TRBD1	TGTGCCAGCAGCCCAAGGGACAGGGCCCGCAATCAGCCCCAGCATTTT	CASSPRDRARNQPQHF
TRBV9	TRBJ2-1	-	TRBD2	TGTGCCAGCAGCCCTGGACTAGCGGTATACAATGAGCAGTTCTTC	CASSPGLAVYNEQFF
TRBV5-1	TRBJ2-1	-	-	TGCGCCAGCAGCTTCGAGCGGTATGAGCAGTTCTTC	CASSFERYEQFF
TRBV9	TRBJ1-3	few	-	TGTGCCAGCAGCGTAGCGGGGAGCACTGGAAACACCATATATTTT	CASSVAGSTGNTIYF
TRBV7-2	TRBJ2-7	-	TRBD2	TGTGCCAGCAGCCAGGGACTAGCGGGAGCCGTCTCCTACGAGCAGTACTTC	CASSQGLAGAVSYEQYF
TRBV5-4	TRBJ1-2	-	TRBD1	TGTGCCAGCAGCGCGGGACAGCGAACCCCTTATGGCTACACCTTC	CASSAGQRTPYGYTF
TRBV4-1	TRBJ2-3	-	-	TGCGCCAGCAGCCCCCACTCGGACAGAATAATCACAGATACGCAGTATTTT	CASSPHSDRIITDTQYF
TRBV5-5	TRBJ1-2	-	-	TGTGCCAGCAGCCAGTCCCCAACGGGGGGCCAAGGCTACACCTTC	CASSQSPTGGQGYTF
TRBV18	TRBJ1-1	-	-	TGTGCCAGCTCACCTGAACAGGGCGCCTTCCCTGAAGCTTTCTTT	CASSPEQGAFPEAFF
TRBV30	TRBJ1-1	-	-	TGTGCCTGGGCCACAGGCCTCATGGACACTGAAGCTTTCTTT	CAWATGLMDTEAFF
TRBV4-1	TRBJ1-1	few	-	TGCGCCAGCAGCAGTGGGGGGTCCACTGAAGCTTTCTTT	CASSSGGSTEAFF
TRBV6-6	TRBJ2-2	-	TRBD2	TGTGCCAGCTGGGGAGCGGGGGACCTTGGGGAGCTGTTTTTT	CASWGAGDLGELFF
TRBV5-8	TRBJ1-4	-	TRBD1	TGTGCCATTAGCCGGGACAGCGTTAATGAAAAACTGTTTTTT	CAISRDSVNEKLFF
TRBV10-3	TRBJ2-2	-	TRBD2	TGTGCCATCAAAGGGACTAGCGGGGTCGGGGAGCTGTTTTTT	CAIKGTSGVGELFF
TRBV6-5	TRBJ1-1	-	-	TGTGCCAGCAGTTCAGTAAGGGGGACTGAAGCTTTCTTT	CASSSVRGTEAFF
TRBV7-2	TRBJ2-3	-	TRBD2	TGTGCCAGCAGCTTTAGCGGGGGCCGAATGAGCACAGATACGCAGTATTTT	CASSFSGGRMSTDTQYF
TRBV7-9	TRBJ2-5	-	TRBD1	TGTGCCAGCAGCCTGTCTACAGGGGTCCAGAGAGAGACCCAGTACTTC	CASSLSTGVQRETQYF
TRBV5-1	TRBJ1-1	-	TRBD1	TGCGCCAGCAGCCCCCCCGGGACAGCGAACACTGAAGCTTTCTTT	CASSPPGTANTEAFF
TRBV18	TRBJ1-4	-	TRBD1	TGTGCCAGCTCACCCCTCGGACAGGGAGAAAAACTGTTTTTT	CASSPLGQGEKLFF
TRBV19	TRBJ1-2	-	-	TGTGCCAGTAGTATTGGCACAGGCGATAACTATGGCTACACCTTC	CASSIGTGDNYGYTF
TRBV5-5	TRBJ2-7	-	TRBD2	TGTGCCAGCAGCTTGGCCCATAGCGGGAGGGCAGACGAGCAGTACTTC	CASSLAHSGRADEQYF
TRBV9	TRBJ2-3	-	-	TGTGCCAGCAGCGTAGAAAGCGGACTGGATACAGATACGCAGTATTTT	CASSVESGLDTDTQYF
TRBV10-3	TRBJ1-3	-	-	TGTGCCATCAGTGAGTCGGCAGGGAGAAACACCATATATTTT	CAISESAGRNTIYF
TRBV27	TRBJ2-7	-	-	TGTGCCAGCAGTAGGTTTGGGCAGGGTGTCCCCTACGAGCAGTACTTC	CASSRFGQGVPYEQYF
TRBV7-9	TRBJ2-7	-	TRBD2	TGTGCCAGCAGCGCGAGCGGGACGACCTACGAGCAGTACTTC	CASSASGTTYEQYF
TRBV2	TRBJ1-5	once	-	TGTGCCAGCAGCTTCGGAGGCCGAGGCAATCAGCCCCAGCATTTT	CASSFGGRGNQPQHF
TRBV4-1	TRBJ2-1	-	TRBD2	TGCGCCAGCAGCCCGGAGGTACGCGGGAGGGCATCGGATGAGCAGTTCTTC	CASSPEVRGRASDEQFF
TRBV30	TRBJ1-2	-	TRBD1	TGTGCCTGGAGTCGCCGGGACAGCTATGGCTACACCTTC	CAWSRRDSYGYTF
TRBV19	TRBJ2-5	-	-	TGTGCCAGTAGTATTACAGGGTTGGGGGAGACCCAGTACTTC	CASSITGLGETQYF
TRBV11-2	TRBJ2-5	-	-	TGTGCCAGCAGCTTTCGAGTGCAAGAGACCCAGTACTTC	CASSFRVQETQYF
TRBV15	TRBJ1-4	-	TRBD1	TGTGCCACCAGCAGGGAGACAGGGGTGAATGAAAAACTGTTTTTT	CATSRETGVNEKLFF
TRBV6-6	TRBJ2-1	-	-	TGTGCCAGCAGTTACTCGACACAAGGTAATGAGCAGTTCTTC	CASSYSTQGNEQFF
TRBV5-4	TRBJ1-2	-	TRBD1	TGTGCCAGCAGCAGCAACCGGGACAGGGGAAGAGGCTACACCTTC	CASSSNRDRGRGYTF
TRBV6-5	TRBJ1-2	-	TRBD1	TGTGCCAGCAGTTCAGGACAGGGGGCGACCTATGGCTACACCTTC	CASSSGQGATYGYTF
TRBV9	TRBJ2-7	-	-	TGTGCCAGCAGCGTAGACCCACGCGAGCGAGAGCAGTACTTC	CASSVDPREREQYF
TRBV30	TRBJ2-3	-	TRBD2	TGTGCCTGGAGGGGAGGGGCAGGCGGTACGCAGTATTTT	CAWRGGAGGTQYF
TRBV15	TRBJ2-1	-	TRBD1	TGTGCCACCAGCAGAGCCGCCGGGACAGGGCACCCCTCCTACAATGAGCAGTTCTTC	CATSRAAGTGHPSYNEQFF
TRBV6-1	TRBJ1-5	-	-	TGTGCCAGCTATCCAGGATTTAGCAATCAGCCCCAGCATTTT	CASYPGFSNQPQHF
TRBV7-8	TRBJ1-1	-	-	TGTGCCAGCAGCTTAGTACGGGGGAAAATGAACACTGAAGCTTTCTTT	CASSLVRGKMNTEAFF
TRBV19	TRBJ1-1	-	-	TGTGCCAGTAGTATCCAGGCTGGCAGAGCTTTCTTT	CASSIQAGRAFF
TRBV5-6	TRBJ1-2	-	TRBD1	TGTGCCAGCAGCGTAGGACAGGGGGGCTATGGCTACACCTTC	CASSVGQGGYGYTF
TRBV11-2	TRBJ2-7	-	TRBD1	TGTGCCAGCAGCCGGAACAGGGGGAACTCCTACGAGCAGTACTTC	CASSRNRGNSYEQYF
TRBV5-1	TRBJ1-2	-	-	TGCGCCAGCAGTCCGGGGGACTATGGCTACACCTTC	CASSPGDYGYTF
TRBV4-1	TRBJ2-2	-	TRBD2	TGCGCCAGCAGCCAAGGCGGGGGGCGAGACACCGGGGAGCTGTTTTTT	CASSQGGGRDTGELFF
TRBV6-5	TRBJ2-2	-	-	TGTGCCAGCAGTTACAACGGGGGAGACACCGGGGAGCTGTTTTTT	CASSYNGGDTGELFF
TRBV14	TRBJ2-1	few	TRBD1	TGTGCCAGCAGCCAAGTAGGACAGGGGTACAATGAGCAGTTCTTC	CASSQVGQGYNEQFF
TRBV19	TRBJ2-6	-	TRBD2	TGTGCCAGTAGTCCTAGACTAGCGGCGAGCTCTGGGGCCAACGTCCTGACTTTC	CASSPRLAASSGANVLTF
TRBV25-1	TRBJ2-1	-	TRBD1	TGTGCCAGCAGTGACCACTCGACAGGGTTATACAATGAGCAGTTCTTC	CASSDHSTGLYNEQFF
TRBV9	TRBJ2-5	-	TRBD2	TGTGCCAGCAGCGTCCTCCTAGCGGGTGGGGAAGAGACCCAGTACTTC	CASSVLLAGGEETQYF